This T cell receptor (beta chain) was observed in a study of blood T cells in healthy people across ages. Broader study findings: Among T cells, TCR beta diversity per million cells dropped roughly linearly as age rose. As naive T cell percentage varied, TCR beta diversity correlated strongly with it.

With regard to this clonotype: The antigen is undetermined.

The CDR3 loop spans 15 amino acids. The V gene's germline CDR1 is MNHEY and CDR2 SVGEGT. Each individual donor underwent a draw of about 9.9 milliliters of peripheral blood. Next came a second PCR, run for 7 to 11 cycles, which used a sample-barcoded 5' primer along with a J-beta primer mix. CDR3-containing paired-end reads numbered at least 2.5 million in each sample. TCRdb ran MiXCR on the 5' RACE reads and lists one entry per CDR3 protein. Altogether roughly 700,000 distinct CDR3 sequences are present, approximately 50% being singletons, with the ten largest covering about 32%. V gene TRBV6-2 or TRBV6-3 combines with J gene TRBJ2-4; 8 bases agree with TRBD2. The assigned J gene may be wrong: the sequence end matches TRBJ2-5 better. Sequencing was carried out using blood. This receptor was taken from a woman in her sixties in good health. The CDR3 region has the DNA TGTGCCAGCAGTTACTGGGCGGGGGGTGAAGAGACCCAGTACTTC. Translating it yields CASSYWAGGEETQYF.